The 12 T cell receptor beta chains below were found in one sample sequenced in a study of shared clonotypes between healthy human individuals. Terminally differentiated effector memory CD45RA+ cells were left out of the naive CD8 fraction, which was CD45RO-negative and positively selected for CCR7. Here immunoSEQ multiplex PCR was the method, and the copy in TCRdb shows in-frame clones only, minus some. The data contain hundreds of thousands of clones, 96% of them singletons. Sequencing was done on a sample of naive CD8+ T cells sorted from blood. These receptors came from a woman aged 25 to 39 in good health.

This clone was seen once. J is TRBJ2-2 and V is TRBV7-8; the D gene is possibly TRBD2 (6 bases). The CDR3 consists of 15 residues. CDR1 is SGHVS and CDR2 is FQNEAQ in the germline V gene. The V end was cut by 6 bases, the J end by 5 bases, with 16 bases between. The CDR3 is CASSLWVGGTGELFF. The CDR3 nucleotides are TGTGCCAGCAGTCTATGGGTCGGAGGGACCGGGGAGCTGTTTTTT.

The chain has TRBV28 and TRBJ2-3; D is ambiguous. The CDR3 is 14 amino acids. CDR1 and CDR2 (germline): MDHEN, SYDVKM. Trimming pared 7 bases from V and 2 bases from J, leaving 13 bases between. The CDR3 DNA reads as TGTGCCAGCACATACGCCGGAACCACAGATACGCAGTATTTT. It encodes CASTYAGTTDTQYF.

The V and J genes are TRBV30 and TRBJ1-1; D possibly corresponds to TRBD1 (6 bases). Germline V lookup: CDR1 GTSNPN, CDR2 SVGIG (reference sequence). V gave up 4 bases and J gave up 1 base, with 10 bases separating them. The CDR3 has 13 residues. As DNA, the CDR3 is TGTGCCTGGATACAGGGCGGGAACACTGAAGCTTTCTTT. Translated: CAWIQGGNTEAFF.

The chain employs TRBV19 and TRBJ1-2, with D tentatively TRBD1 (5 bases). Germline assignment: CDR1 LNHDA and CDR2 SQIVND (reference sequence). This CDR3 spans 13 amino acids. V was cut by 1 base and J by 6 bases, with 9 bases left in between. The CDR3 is CASSIGQGDGYTF. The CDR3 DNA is TGTGCCAGTAGTATAGGCCAGGGCGATGGCTACACCTTC.

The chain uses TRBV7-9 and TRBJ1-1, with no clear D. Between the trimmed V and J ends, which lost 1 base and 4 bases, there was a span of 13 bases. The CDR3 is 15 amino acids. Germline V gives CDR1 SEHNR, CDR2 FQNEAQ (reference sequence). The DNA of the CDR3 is TGTGCCAGCAGCTTAGTGGGAGGGAAGGGCACTGAAGCTTTCTTT. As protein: CASSLVGGKGTEAFF. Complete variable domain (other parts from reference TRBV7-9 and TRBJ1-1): DTGVSQNPRHKITKRGQNVTFRCDPISEHNRLYWYRQTLGQGPEFLTYFQNEAQLEKSRLLSDRFSAERPKGSFSTLEIQRTEQGDSAMYLCASSLVGGKGTEAFFGQGTRLTVV.

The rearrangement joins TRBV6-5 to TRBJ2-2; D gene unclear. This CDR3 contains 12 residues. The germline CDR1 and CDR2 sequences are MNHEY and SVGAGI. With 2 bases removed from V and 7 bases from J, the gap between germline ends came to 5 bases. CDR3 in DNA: TGTGCCAGCAGTTACGGTTTCGGGGAGCTGTTTTTT. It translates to CASSYGFGELFF.

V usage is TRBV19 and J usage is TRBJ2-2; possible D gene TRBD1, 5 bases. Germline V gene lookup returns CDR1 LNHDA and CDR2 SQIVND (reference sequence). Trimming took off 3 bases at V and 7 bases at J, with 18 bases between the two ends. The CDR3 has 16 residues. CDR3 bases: TGTGCCAGTAGTATCTTCGGACACCCGGGTGGCGGGGAGCTGTTTTTT. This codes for CASSIFGHPGGGELFF.

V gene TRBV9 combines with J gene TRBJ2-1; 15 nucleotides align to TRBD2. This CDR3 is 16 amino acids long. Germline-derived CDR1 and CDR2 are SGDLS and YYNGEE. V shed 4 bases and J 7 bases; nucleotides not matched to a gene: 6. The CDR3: CASSRGLAGGDNEQFF. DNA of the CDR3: TGTGCCAGCAGCAGGGGACTAGCGGGAGGAGATAATGAGCAGTTCTTC.

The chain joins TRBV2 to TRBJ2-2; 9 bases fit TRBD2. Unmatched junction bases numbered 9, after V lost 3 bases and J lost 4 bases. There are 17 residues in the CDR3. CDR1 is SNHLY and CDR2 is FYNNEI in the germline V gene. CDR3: CASSDPFWREGTGELFF. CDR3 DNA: TGTGCCAGCAGTGACCCTTTCTGGCGGGAGGGCACCGGGGAGCTGTTTTTT.

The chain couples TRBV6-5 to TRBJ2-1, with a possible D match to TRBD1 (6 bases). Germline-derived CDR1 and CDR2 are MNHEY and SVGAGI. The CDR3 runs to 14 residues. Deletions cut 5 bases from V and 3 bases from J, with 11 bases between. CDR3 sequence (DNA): TGTGCCAGCAGTGACGGGACAAACTACAATGAGCAGTTCTTC. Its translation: CASSDGTNYNEQFF.

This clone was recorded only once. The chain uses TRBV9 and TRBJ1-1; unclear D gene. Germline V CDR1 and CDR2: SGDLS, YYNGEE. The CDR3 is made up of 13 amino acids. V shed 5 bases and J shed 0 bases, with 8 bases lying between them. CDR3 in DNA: TGTGCCAGCAGGGGTCCGATGAACACTGAAGCTTTCTTT. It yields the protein CASRGPMNTEAFF.

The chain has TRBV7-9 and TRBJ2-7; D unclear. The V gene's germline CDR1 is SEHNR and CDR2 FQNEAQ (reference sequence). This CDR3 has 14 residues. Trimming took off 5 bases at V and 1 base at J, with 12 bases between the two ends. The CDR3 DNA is TGTGCCAGCAGCACCACGCAGGCTTCCTACGAGCAGTACTTC. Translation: CASSTTQASYEQYF.